This passage covers 5 T cell receptor beta chains from one sample sequenced in a study of identical twins. TCRdb re-derived calls from the 5' RACE reads in MiXCR, one entry per CDR3 protein. Here the sample spans hundreds of thousands of distinct CDR3 sequences, about 12% being singletons. This sample was also put to use in a study of yellow fever vaccine responses in identical twins.

Sequenced: PBMCs. These receptors originate from a woman under 30 in good health.

There are a few counts of this clonotype. This rearrangement joins TRBV27 to TRBJ1-1; 8 nucleotides align to TRBD1. This CDR3 is 15 amino acids long. The ends lost 6 bases at V and 1 base at J; junction bases unmatched: 7. Germline CDR1 reads MNHEY; CDR2 reads SMNVEV (reference sequence). CDR3 sequence: CASSPGGVRNTEAFF. The CDR3 DNA sequence: TGTGCCAGCAGCCCAGGGGGCGTTCGGAACACTGAAGCTTTCTTT.

In this sample, this clonotype turned up a few times. The CDR3 region has the DNA TGTGCCAGCAGCCCGAGACCCCCAAGGACTAGCGGCGATAGCTCCTACAATGAGCAGTTCTTC. Protein product: CASSPRPPRTSGDSSYNEQFF. This chain uses TRBV7-6 with TRBJ2-1; TRBD2 agrees at 10 bases. Germline-derived CDR1 and CDR2 are SGHVS and FNYEAQ. The CDR3 is made up of 21 amino acids. After removal of 5 bases from V and 0 bases from J, the junction contained 19 bases not matched to a gene. Filled out from reference TRBV7-6 and TRBJ2-1, the complete variable domain reads GAGVSQSPRYKVTKRGQDVALRCDPISGHVSLYWYRQALGQGPEFLTYFNYEAQQDKSGLPNDRFSAERPEGSISTLTIQRTEQRDSAMYRCASSPRPPRTSGDSSYNEQFFGPGTRLTVL.

The chain employs TRBV11-2 and TRBJ2-2; D gene uncertain. The CDR3 is made up of 16 amino acids. The germline V and J ends were trimmed by 5 bases and 5 bases, with 18 bases remaining between them. CDR1 and CDR2 from the germline V gene are SGHAT and FQNNGV. The CDR3 coding sequence is TGTGCCAGCAGCCCGCTGAGATCGGTCATTACCGGGGAGCTGTTTTTT. Protein sequence: CASSPLRSVITGELFF.

This clonotype was counted only a few times. J is TRBJ2-1 and V is TRBV5-1; no clear D gene. The CDR3 runs 11 residues. Germline CDR1 reads SGHRS; CDR2 reads YFSETQ. V lost 6 bases, J lost 12 bases, and 13 bases lay in between. The CDR3 DNA reads as TGCGCCAGCACTGGGTCGCGTGGGCAGTTCTTC. Translating it yields CASTGSRGQFF.

The gene calls are TRBV6-1 and TRBJ1-1; the D gene is possibly TRBD1 (6 bases). Germline V gene sequence: CDR1 MNHNS, CDR2 SASEGT. Trimming shortened V by 2 bases and J by 5 bases, and 12 bases separated the two germline ends. CDR3 length: 14 residues. CDR3 loop: CASSERGQLTEAFF. CDR3 in DNA: TGTGCCAGCAGTGAACGTGGACAGCTGACTGAAGCTTTCTTT.